The next 14 T cell receptor beta chains were all read from a single sample in a study of shared clonotypes between healthy human individuals. Sequencing used immunoSEQ multiplex PCR; TCRdb keeps in-frame clones, though not all of them. The sample consists of 1 million to 1.3 million clones, 75% to 85% of them appearing once. Sequenced input: memory CD4+ T cells from PBMCs. Subset specified: CD45RA-negative fraction. The source is a man aged 18 to 29 in good health. Some clones in this sample may be carry-over from other donors' samples.

The chain joins TRBV14 to TRBJ2-7; possibly TRBD1 for D (6 bases). This CDR3 is built from 15 residues. Per germline, CDR1 SGHDN and CDR2 FVKESK. Trimming removed 4 bases at V and 1 base at J, with 14 bases between. The CDR3 DNA reads TGTGCCAGCAGCCCGTGGGGGCGGGTTTCCTACGAGCAGTACTTC. Translation: CASSPWGRVSYEQYF.

With regard to this clone: Additional DNA sequences in this sample encode the identical CDR3. The CDR3 DNA is TGTGCCAGCAGCTTACCAGGGAGCTCCTACAATGAGCAGTTCTTC. It translates to CASSLPGSSYNEQFF. The chain uses TRBV13 and TRBJ2-1; D possibly uses TRBD1 or TRBD2 (5 bases each). CDR3 size: 15 residues. The germline V and J ends were trimmed by 2 bases and 0 bases, with 8 bases remaining between them. Germline-derived CDR1 and CDR2 are PRHDT and FYEKMQ (reference sequence).

This chain connects TRBV5-1 to TRBJ2-5, with 8 bases aligning to TRBD1. The CDR3 loop spans 16 amino acids. Germline V gives CDR1 SGHRS, CDR2 YFSETQ. V shed 3 bases and J 3 bases; nucleotides not matched to a gene: 10. CDR3 bases: TGCGCCAGCAGCTACAATCCCGGGACAGGAGAAGAGACCCAGTACTTC. This sequence encodes CASSYNPGTGEETQYF.

This clone is a singleton in its sample. The chain combines TRBV28 with TRBJ2-5; D may be TRBD1 (7 bases). The CDR3 is made up of 15 amino acids. V lost 5 bases and J lost 7, with 20 bases in between. CDR1 MDHEN and CDR2 SYDVKM come from the germline V gene. CDR3: CASSKGPVQGGTQYF. The CDR3 DNA reads TGTGCCAGCAGTAAGGGGCCGGTCCAGGGGGGGACCCAGTACTTC.

A note on this clone: The junction departs from the called germline gene at one end, perhaps through a read error. V gene TRBV5-1 combines with J gene TRBJ1-4; D call uncertain. CDR1 SGHRS and CDR2 YFSETQ come from the germline V gene. This CDR3 region has 14 residues. The CDR3 DNA reads as TGCGCCAGCAGCTTCGCAGGATCAGATGGGCTACCCATCTTT. It encodes CASSFAGSDGLPIF.

V gene TRBV14 combines with J gene TRBJ2-2; D remains ambiguous. The CDR3 contains 14 residues. In germline, CDR1 is SGHDN, CDR2 FVKESK. V lost 5 bases and J lost 5, with 12 bases in between. CDR3 loop: CASSKLSLTGELFF. CDR3 DNA sequence: TGTGCCAGCAGCAAACTGAGCCTGACCGGGGAGCTGTTTTTT.

This clone appeared a few times. The V gene is TRBV30, the J gene TRBJ1-3, with D perhaps TRBD1 (6 bases). Germline V lookup: CDR1 GTSNPN, CDR2 SVGIG (reference sequence). The V gene lost 3 bases and the J gene lost 0 bases, with 9 bases spanning the gap. The CDR3 runs 14 residues. CDR3: CAWRGDTSGNTIYF. Here the CDR3 DNA reads TGTGCCTGGAGGGGGGACACCTCTGGAAACACCATATATTTT.

The chain is built from TRBV2 and TRBJ2-3; TRBD2 is a possible D gene (6 bases). Germline CDR1 reads SNHLY; CDR2 reads FYNNEI. The CDR3 consists of 12 residues. Trimming stripped 3 bases from V and 11 bases from J, with 12 bases between. CDR3 coding DNA: TGTGCCAGCAGTGACGGGACTCGGCGGCAGTATTTT. The encoded protein is CASSDGTRRQYF.

This clone showed up just once. The chain links TRBV6-6 to TRBJ2-2, with no clear D. Germline V gene sequence: CDR1 MNHNY, CDR2 SVGAGI (reference sequence). The CDR3 is made up of 14 amino acids. Trimming left V 0 bases short and J 4 bases short, with 6 bases between. The CDR3 reads CASSYSPSTGELFF. The CDR3 bases are TGTGCCAGCAGTTACTCGCCGAGCACCGGGGAGCTGTTTTTT.

This clone was counted at least ten times. The chain joins TRBV6-1 to TRBJ1-1; D gene ambiguous. Trimming took 3 bases from V and 10 from J, leaving 12 bases between them. The germline V gene has CDR1 MNHNS and CDR2 SASEGT. This CDR3 has 12 residues. CDR3 protein: CASSDPGLGAFF. The CDR3 bases are TGTGCCAGCAGTGATCCGGGCTTAGGAGCTTTCTTT.

This clone turned up a few times. CDR3 bases: TGTGCCAGCAGCTTCTGGACTAGTGGTTACAATGAGCAGTTCTTC. Its protein is CASSFWTSGYNEQFF. This chain links TRBV7-2 with TRBJ2-1, with TRBD2 matching 7 bases. Trimming cost V 3 bases and J 4 bases; bases outside gene matches: 6. This CDR3 region has 15 residues. Germline lookup yields CDR1 SGHTA and CDR2 FQGNSA.

The gene calls are TRBV5-1 and TRBJ1-4; D unclear. The germline V gene encodes CDR1 SGHRS and CDR2 YFSETQ. V was trimmed by 4 bases and J by 4 bases, leaving 11 bases between them. The CDR3 totals 14 residues. The CDR3 DNA reads TGCGCCAGCAGCCCTAGGACGGGTAATGAAAAACTGTTTTTT. Amino acid sequence: CASSPRTGNEKLFF.

The chain is built from TRBV28 and TRBJ1-4; D not resolved. The germline gives CDR1 MDHEN, CDR2 SYDVKM. This CDR3 contains 15 residues. Trimming removed 8 bases at V and 4 bases at J, with 17 bases between. The CDR3 loop is CASLERSHGNEKLFF. CDR3 nucleotides: TGTGCCAGCCTCGAACGCTCCCATGGTAATGAAAAACTGTTTTTT.

This chain uses TRBV11-2 with TRBJ2-1; 8 positions agree with TRBD2. The CDR3 extends over 14 amino acids. V dropped 5 bases and J dropped 7; count of bases not matched to a gene: 7. Looked up from germline, CDR1 is SGHAT and CDR2 is FQNNGV. CDR3 DNA: TGTGCCAGCAGCCCCGTAGCGGGACTGAATGAGCAGTTCTTC. The encoded protein is CASSPVAGLNEQFF. Full variable domain (outside the CDR3, taken from reference TRBV11-2 and TRBJ2-1): EAGVAQSPRYKIIEKRQSVAFWCNPISGHATLYWYQQILGQGPKLLIQFQNNGVVDDSQLPKDRFSAERLKGVDSTLKIQPAKLEDSAVYLCASSPVAGLNEQFFGPGTRLTVL.